This T cell receptor beta chain is drawn from a study of cytomegalovirus exposure and HLA in healthy donors. General study results and limits: Among TCR beta chains, those listed as cytomegalovirus-associated numbered 164.

PCR used 60 Vbeta primers and 13 Jbeta primers. The protocol was immunoSEQ multiplex PCR, while the TCRdb copy is restricted to in-frame clones and leaves out a portion. The data show under 130,000 clones, around 70% seen once. This clone has just a few counts. The target antigen is unknown. The germline CDR1 and CDR2 sequences are SNHLY and FYNNEI. The CDR3 length is 16 residues. V shed 5 bases and J shed 6 bases, with 21 bases lying between them. The gene calls are TRBV2 and TRBJ2-3, with D possibly being TRBD2 (5 bases). What was sequenced was PBMCs. The receptor was isolated from a man aged 30 to 39 in good health and CMV-seronegative. Here the CDR3 DNA reads TGTGCCAGCAGTTCAAAAAGGACCCTGAGGGCCGATACGCAGTATTTT. It encodes CASSSKRTLRADTQYF.